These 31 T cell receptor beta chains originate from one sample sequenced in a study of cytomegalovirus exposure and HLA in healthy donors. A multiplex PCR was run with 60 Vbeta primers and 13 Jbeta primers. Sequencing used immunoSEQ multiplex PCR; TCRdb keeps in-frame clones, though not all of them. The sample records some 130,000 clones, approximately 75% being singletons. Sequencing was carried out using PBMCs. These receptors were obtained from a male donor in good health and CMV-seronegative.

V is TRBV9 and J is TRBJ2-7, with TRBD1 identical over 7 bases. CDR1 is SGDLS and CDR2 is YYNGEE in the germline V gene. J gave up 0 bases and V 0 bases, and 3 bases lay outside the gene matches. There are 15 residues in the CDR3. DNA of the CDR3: TGTGCCAGCAGCGTAGGGCAGGGGGTCTCCTACGAGCAGTACTTC. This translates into CASSVGQGVSYEQYF.

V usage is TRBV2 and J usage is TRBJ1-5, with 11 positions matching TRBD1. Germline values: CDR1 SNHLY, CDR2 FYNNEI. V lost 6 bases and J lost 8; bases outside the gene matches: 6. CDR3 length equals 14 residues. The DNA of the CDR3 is TGTGCCAGCAGGAAGGGGACAGGGGGAGAGCCCCAGCATTTT. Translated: CASRKGTGGEPQHF.

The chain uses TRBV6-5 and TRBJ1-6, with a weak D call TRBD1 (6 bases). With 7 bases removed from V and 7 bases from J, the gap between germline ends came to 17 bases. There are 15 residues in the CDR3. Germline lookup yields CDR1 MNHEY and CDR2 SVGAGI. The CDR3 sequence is CASIPTGGFNSPLHF. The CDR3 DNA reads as TGTGCCAGCATCCCGACAGGCGGGTTCAATTCACCCCTCCACTTT.

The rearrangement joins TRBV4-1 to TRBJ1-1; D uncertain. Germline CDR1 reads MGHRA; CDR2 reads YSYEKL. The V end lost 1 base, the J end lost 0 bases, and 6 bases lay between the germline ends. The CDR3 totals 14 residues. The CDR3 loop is CASSQGQVNTEAFF. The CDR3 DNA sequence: TGCGCCAGCAGCCAAGGCCAGGTGAACACTGAAGCTTTCTTT.

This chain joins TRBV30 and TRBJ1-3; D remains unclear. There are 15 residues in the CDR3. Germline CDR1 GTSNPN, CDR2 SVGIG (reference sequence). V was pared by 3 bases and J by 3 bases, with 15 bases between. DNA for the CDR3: TGTGCCTGGAGGTGGGCACGGGGTAATGGAAACACCATATATTTT. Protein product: CAWRWARGNGNTIYF.

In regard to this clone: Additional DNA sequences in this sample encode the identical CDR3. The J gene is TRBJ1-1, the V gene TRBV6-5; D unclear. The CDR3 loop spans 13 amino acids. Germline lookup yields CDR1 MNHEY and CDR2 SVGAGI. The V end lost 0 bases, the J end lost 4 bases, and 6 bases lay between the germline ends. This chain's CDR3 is CASSYSEGTEAFF. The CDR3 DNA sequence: TGTGCCAGCAGTTACTCCGAGGGCACTGAAGCTTTCTTT.

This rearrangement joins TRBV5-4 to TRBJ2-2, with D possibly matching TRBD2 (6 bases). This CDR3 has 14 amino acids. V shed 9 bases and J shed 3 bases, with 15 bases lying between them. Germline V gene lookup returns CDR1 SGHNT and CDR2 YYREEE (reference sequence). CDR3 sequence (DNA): TGTGCCAACCGGGACTCACGGGACACCGGGGAGCTGTTTTTT. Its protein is CANRDSRDTGELFF.

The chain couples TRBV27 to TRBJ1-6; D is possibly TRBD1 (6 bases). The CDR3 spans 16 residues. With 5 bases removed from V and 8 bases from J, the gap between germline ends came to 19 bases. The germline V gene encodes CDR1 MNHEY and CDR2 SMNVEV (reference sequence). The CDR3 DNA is TGTGCCAGCAGTCACCCACAGGGCGGTTTTGATTCACCCCTCCACTTT. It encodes CASSHPQGGFDSPLHF.

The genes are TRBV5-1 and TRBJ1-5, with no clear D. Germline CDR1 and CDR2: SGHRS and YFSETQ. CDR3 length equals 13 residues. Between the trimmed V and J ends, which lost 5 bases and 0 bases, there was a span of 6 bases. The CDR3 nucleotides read TGCGCCAGCAGTATGAGTAGCAATCAGCCCCAGCATTTT. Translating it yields CASSMSSNQPQHF. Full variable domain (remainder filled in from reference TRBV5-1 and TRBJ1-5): KAGVTQTPRYLIKTRGQQVTLSCSPISGHRSVSWYQQTPGQGLQFLFEYFSETQRNKGNFPGRFSGRQFSNSRSEMNVSTLELGDSALYLCASSMSSNQPQHFGDGTRLSIL.

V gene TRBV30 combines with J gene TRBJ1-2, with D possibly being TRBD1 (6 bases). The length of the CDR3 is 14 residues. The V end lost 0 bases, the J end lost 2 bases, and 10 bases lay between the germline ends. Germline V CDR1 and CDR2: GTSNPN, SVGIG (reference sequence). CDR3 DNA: TGTGCCTGGAGTGTACAGGGCCAAAACTATGGCTACACCTTC. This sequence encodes CAWSVQGQNYGYTF.

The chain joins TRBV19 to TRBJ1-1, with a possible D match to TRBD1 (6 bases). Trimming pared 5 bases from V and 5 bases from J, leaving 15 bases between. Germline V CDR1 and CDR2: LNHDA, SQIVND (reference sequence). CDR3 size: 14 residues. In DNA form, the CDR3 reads TGTGCCAGTAGTCCCCCAGGGGAGACAACTGAAGCTTTCTTT. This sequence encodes CASSPPGETTEAFF.

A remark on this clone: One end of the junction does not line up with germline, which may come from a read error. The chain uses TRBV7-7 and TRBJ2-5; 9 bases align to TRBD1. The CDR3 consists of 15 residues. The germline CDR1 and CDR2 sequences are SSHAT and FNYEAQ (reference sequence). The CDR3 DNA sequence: TGTGCTAGCAGTACACCGGGACAGGGCCAAGAGACCCAGTACTTC. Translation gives CASSTPGQGQETQYF. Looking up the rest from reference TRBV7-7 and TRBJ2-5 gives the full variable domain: GAGVSQSPRYKVTKRGQDVTLRCDPISSHATLYWYQQALGQGPEFLTYFNYEAQPDKSGLPSDRFSAERPEGSISTLTIQRTEQRDSAMYRCASSTPGQGQETQYFGPGTRLLVL.

The CDR3 sequence: CASSPPGQPHNEQFF. DNA for the CDR3: TGTGCCAGCTCACCGCCGGGACAGCCTCACAATGAGCAGTTCTTC. The chain combines TRBV18 with TRBJ2-1; 7 positions agree with TRBD1. Germline V gene data show CDR1 as KGHSH and CDR2 as LQKENI. J was trimmed by 5 bases and V by 3 bases; bases with no gene match: 7. The CDR3 is 15 amino acids.

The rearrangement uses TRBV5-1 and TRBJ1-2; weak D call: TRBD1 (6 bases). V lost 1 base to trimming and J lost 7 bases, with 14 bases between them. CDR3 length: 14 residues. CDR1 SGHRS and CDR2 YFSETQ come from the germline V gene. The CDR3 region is CASSLQSQGSGYTF. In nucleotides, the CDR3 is TGCGCCAGCAGCTTGCAGTCACAGGGTAGTGGCTACACCTTC. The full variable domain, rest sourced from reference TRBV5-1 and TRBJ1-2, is KAGVTQTPRYLIKTRGQQVTLSCSPISGHRSVSWYQQTPGQGLQFLFEYFSETQRNKGNFPGRFSGRQFSNSRSEMNVSTLELGDSALYLCASSLQSQGSGYTFGSGTRLTVV.

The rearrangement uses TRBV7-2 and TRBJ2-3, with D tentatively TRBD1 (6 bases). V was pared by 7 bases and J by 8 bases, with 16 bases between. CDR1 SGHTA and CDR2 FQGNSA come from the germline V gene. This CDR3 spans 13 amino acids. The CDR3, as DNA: TGTGCCAGCATCACCCAGGACAGTAGTACGCAGTATTTT. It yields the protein CASITQDSSTQYF.

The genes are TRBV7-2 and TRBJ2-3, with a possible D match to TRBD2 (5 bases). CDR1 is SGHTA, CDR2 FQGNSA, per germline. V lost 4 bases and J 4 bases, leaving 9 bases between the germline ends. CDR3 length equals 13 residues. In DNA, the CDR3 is TGTGCCAGCAGCTACACTAGGGCAGATACGCAGTATTTT. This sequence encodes CASSYTRADTQYF.

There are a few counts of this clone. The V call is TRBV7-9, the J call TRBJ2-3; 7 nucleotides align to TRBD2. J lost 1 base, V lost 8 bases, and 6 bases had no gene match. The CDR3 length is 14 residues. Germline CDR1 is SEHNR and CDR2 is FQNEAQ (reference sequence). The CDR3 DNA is TGTGCCAGCTCCCCAAGCGGGGGCACAGATACGCAGTATTTT. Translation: CASSPSGGTDTQYF.

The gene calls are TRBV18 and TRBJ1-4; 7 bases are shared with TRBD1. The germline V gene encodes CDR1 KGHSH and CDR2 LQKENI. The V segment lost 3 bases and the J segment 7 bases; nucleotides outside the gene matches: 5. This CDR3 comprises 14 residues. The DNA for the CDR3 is TGTGCCAGCTCACCGACAGGGCGGGGTGAAAAACTGTTTTTT. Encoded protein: CASSPTGRGEKLFF.

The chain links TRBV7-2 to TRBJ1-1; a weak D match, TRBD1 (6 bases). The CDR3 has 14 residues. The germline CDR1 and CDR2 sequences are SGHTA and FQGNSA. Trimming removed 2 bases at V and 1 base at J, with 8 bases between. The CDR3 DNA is TGTGCCAGCAGCTTAAACAGGGCGAACACTGAAGCTTTCTTT. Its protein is CASSLNRANTEAFF.

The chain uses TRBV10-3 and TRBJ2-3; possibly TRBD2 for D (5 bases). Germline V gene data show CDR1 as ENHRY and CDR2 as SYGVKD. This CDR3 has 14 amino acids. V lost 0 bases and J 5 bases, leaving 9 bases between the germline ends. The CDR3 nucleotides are TGTGCCATCAGTGAGTCGACTGGGAGAGATACGCAGTATTTT. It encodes CAISESTGRDTQYF.

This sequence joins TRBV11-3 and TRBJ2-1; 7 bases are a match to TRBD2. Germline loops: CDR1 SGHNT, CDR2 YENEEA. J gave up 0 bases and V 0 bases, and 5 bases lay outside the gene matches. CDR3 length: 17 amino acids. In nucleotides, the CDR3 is TGTGCCAGCAGCTTAGAGGGGGGGGTGGGCTCCTACAATGAGCAGTTCTTC. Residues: CASSLEGGVGSYNEQFF.

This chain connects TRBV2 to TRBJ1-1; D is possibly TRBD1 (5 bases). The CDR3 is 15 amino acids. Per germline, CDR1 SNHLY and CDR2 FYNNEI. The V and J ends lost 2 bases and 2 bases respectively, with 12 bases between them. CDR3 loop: CASSERRGGNTEAFF. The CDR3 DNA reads TGTGCCAGCAGTGAACGGAGGGGCGGAAACACTGAAGCTTTCTTT.

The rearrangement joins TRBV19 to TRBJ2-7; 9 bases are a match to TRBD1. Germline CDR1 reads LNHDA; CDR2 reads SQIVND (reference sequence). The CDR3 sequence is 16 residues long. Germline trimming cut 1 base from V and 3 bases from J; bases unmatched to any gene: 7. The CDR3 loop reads CASSIVSGQGFYEQYF. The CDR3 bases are TGTGCCAGTAGTATAGTTTCGGGACAGGGATTCTACGAGCAGTACTTC.

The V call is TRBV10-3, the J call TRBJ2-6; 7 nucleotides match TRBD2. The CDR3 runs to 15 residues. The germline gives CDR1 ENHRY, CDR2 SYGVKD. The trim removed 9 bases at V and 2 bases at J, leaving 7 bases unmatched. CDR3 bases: TGTGCCATAGGTGCTGGGGGGGCTGGGGCCAACGTCCTGACTTTC. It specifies CAIGAGGAGANVLTF.

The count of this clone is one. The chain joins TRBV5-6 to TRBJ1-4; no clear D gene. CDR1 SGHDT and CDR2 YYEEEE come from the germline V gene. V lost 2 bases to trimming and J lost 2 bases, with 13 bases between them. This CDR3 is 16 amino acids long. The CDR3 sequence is CASSFGWVGTNEKLFF. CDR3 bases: TGTGCCAGCAGCTTTGGTTGGGTGGGCACTAATGAAAAACTGTTTTTT.

CDR3 coding DNA: TGTGCCTGGAGTGCCGGGATTGGGGTCAATCAGCCCCAGCATTTT. This gives the protein CAWSAGIGVNQPQHF. This chain connects TRBV30 to TRBJ1-5; no clear D gene. The ends were cut back, 1 base at V and 3 bases at J, with 13 bases in the middle. Germline V lookup: CDR1 GTSNPN, CDR2 SVGIG (reference sequence). The CDR3 extends over 15 amino acids.

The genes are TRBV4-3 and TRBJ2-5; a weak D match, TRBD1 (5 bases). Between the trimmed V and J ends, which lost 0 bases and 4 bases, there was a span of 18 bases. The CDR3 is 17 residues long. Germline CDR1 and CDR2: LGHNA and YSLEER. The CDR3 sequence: CASSQEYTGRSPETQYF. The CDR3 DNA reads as TGCGCCAGCAGCCAAGAGTATACAGGTCGGAGTCCAGAGACCCAGTACTTC.

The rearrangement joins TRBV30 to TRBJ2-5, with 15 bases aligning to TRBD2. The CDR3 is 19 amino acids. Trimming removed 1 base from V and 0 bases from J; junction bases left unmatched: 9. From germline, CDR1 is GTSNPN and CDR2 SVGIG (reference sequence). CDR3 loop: CAWSALRTSGGDYQETQYF. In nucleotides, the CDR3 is TGTGCCTGGAGTGCCCTCCGGACTAGCGGGGGGGATTACCAAGAGACCCAGTACTTC.

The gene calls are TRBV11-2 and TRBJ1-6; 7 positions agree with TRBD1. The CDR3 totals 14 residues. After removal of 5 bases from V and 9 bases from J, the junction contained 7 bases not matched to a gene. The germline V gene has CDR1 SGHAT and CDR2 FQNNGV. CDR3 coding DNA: TGTGCCAGCAGCCCCGGGGCAGGGGGTTCACCCCTCCACTTT. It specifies CASSPGAGGSPLHF.

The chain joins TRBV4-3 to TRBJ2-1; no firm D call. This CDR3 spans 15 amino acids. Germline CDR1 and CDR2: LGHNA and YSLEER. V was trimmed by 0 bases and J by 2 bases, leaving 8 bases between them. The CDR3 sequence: CASSQDPATYNEQFF. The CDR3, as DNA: TGCGCCAGCAGCCAAGATCCAGCGACCTACAATGAGCAGTTCTTC.

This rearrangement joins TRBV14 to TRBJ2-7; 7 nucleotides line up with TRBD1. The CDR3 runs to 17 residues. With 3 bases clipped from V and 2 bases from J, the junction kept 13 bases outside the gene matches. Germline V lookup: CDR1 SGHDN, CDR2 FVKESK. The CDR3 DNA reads TGTGCCAGCAGCCATCCTACACCGGGACAGACCACCTACGAGCAGTACTTC. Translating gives CASSHPTPGQTTYEQYF.